This TCR beta chain emerged from a study of blood T cell repertoires in COVID-19. Across the whole study: Material from acute and convalescent COVID-19 was sourced from the United States, Italy and Spain. T cells, B-cell-depleted T cells, or PBMCs supplied cDNA or gDNA.

This CDR3 has 14 residues. CDR1 is SGHRS and CDR2 is YFSETQ in the germline V gene. Trimming left V 4 bases short and J 3 bases short, with 13 bases between. Per the authors' pipeline: Reference gene primer amplification gave estimated nucleated cell counts. Clones were read by immunoSEQ multiplex PCR, and TCRdb kept only the in-frame ones, dropping some. V, J and clone size are taken as reported in that table, and D and trimming were inferred from the DNA itself. This sample has hundreds of thousands of clones, with around 87% found just once. This receptor was identified in a woman aged 60-75 years with COVID-19, enrolled during active disease. Sequenced sample: peripheral blood. The chain couples TRBV5-1 to TRBJ1-2, with D perhaps matching TRBD1 (5 bases). Here the CDR3 reads CASSPGQGDYGYTF. The CDR3 DNA sequence: TGCGCCAGCAGCCCCGGCCAGGGTGACTATGGCTACACCTTC. Drawing the rest from reference TRBV5-1 and TRBJ1-2, the complete variable domain is KAGVTQTPRYLIKTRGQQVTLSCSPISGHRSVSWYQQTPGQGLQFLFEYFSETQRNKGNFPGRFSGRQFSNSRSEMNVSTLELGDSALYLCASSPGQGDYGYTFGSGTRLTVV.